A selection of T cell receptor beta chains follows, all from one sample in a study of T cell responses to AZD1222 COVID-19 vaccine. Generated by immunoSEQ multiplex PCR, the TCRdb table keeps only in-frame clones and is missing some. Here the sample spans more than 95,000 clones, about 86% being singletons. Sample: peripheral blood, taken 28 days after the second AZD1222 dose. The receptor set was obtained from an adult who received the AZD1222 COVID-19 vaccine. Each CDR3 is given with its conserved first and last residue. Each record gives: J gene, V gene, clone size, D gene, CDR3 DNA, CDR3 protein. A D gene is named only where the DNA matches it firmly. Not every row has a clone size; where given, it reads once, few, many or a size class.

>TRBJ2-7|TRBV19|.|.
TGTGCCAGTAGTATCTACTCAGGACACGAGCAGTACTTC
CASSIYSGHEQYF
>TRBJ2-1|TRBV6-5|few|TRBD1
TGTGCCAGCAGGCGGGACAGGGGTACGCATGAGCAGTTCTTC
CASRRDRGTHEQFF
>TRBJ1-3|TRBV21-1|.|.
TGTGCCAGCAGCAAAGTTCACAGGGGCCACTGGTTTTCTGGAAACACCATATATTTT
CASSKVHRGHWFSGNTIYF
>TRBJ2-7|TRBV9|.|.
TGTGCCAGCAGCGTAGGGGCAGGGTTTACCTACGAGCAGTACTTC
CASSVGAGFTYEQYF
>TRBJ1-1|TRBV10-3|.|.
TGTGCCATCAATTCAGACACTGAAGCTTTCTTT
CAINSDTEAFF
>TRBJ1-3|TRBV7-2|.|.
TGTGCCAGCAGCACGAGACCCGGGAACTCTGGAAACACCATATATTTT
CASSTRPGNSGNTIYF
>TRBJ2-7|TRBV7-2|.|.
TGTGCCAGCAGCTTAGATGGGGTTTTGGACGAGCAGTACTTC
CASSLDGVLDEQYF
>TRBJ2-5|TRBV6-2/TRBV6-3|.|.
TGTGCCAGCAGTTACCCTTTAACCGGGACGGAATACCAAGAGACCCAGTACTTC
CASSYPLTGTEYQETQYF
>TRBJ1-1|TRBV3-1/TRBV3-2|.|.
TGTGCCAGCAGCCAGCCCCCCGGGGACACTGAAGCTTTCTTT
CASSQPPGDTEAFF
>TRBJ1-1|TRBV6-6|.|TRBD1
TGTGCCAGCAGTTCCGGACAGGAGAACACTGAAGCTTTCTTT
CASSSGQENTEAFF
>TRBJ2-2|TRBV28|.|TRBD2
TGTGCCAGCAGTGAGGCGGGAGGACCCCCCGGGGAGCTGTTTTTT
CASSEAGGPPGELFF
>TRBJ1-6|TRBV5-1|.|TRBD1
TGCGCCAGCAGCTTGGGGGGGACAGGGGTTGTACCCCTCCACTTT
CASSLGGTGVVPLHF
>TRBJ2-3|TRBV2|.|.
TGTGCCAGCAGTGTCGACGGGAGATGGAGCACAGATACGCAGTATTTT
CASSVDGRWSTDTQYF
>TRBJ1-1|TRBV7-3|.|TRBD1
TGTGCCAGCAGCGCGAACGCAGGGGGAATCGCTTTCTTT
CASSANAGGIAFF
>TRBJ2-5|TRBV7-9|.|.
TGTGCCACGGGGGCAGGGTCGGGAGAGACCCAGTACTTC
CATGAGSGETQYF
>TRBJ1-6|TRBV7-2|.|TRBD1
TGTGCCAGCAGCCAACAGGGGGGGTATTCACCCCTCCACTTT
CASSQQGGYSPLHF
>TRBJ2-3|TRBV28|.|TRBD1
TGTGCCAGCAGTACCGGACAGGGGAGGGATACGCAGTATTTT
CASSTGQGRDTQYF
>TRBJ2-7|TRBV27|.|.
TGTGCCAGCAGTTCCACCGACAGTGGCGCGACCTACGAGCAGTACTTC
CASSSTDSGATYEQYF
>TRBJ1-2|TRBV28|.|TRBD1
TGTGCCAGCAGCCAGAGACAGGGGCCCCGGAATCGTCGGGGCTACACCTTC
CASSQRQGPRNRRGYTF
>TRBJ1-1|TRBV19|.|.
TGTGCCAGTAGTGGTAGACGAGGAGAGAACACTGAAGCTTTCTTT
CASSGRRGENTEAFF
>TRBJ2-2|TRBV2|.|TRBD1
TGTGCCAGCAGTGGGACAGGCCGAACCGGGGAGCTGTTTTTT
CASSGTGRTGELFF
>TRBJ1-2|TRBV5-1|few|.
TGCGCCAGCAGCCCTGGGGGGTCTGGCTACACCTTC
CASSPGGSGYTF
>TRBJ1-1|TRBV13|.|.
TGTGCCAGCAGCGCCCGGGGAGGAACCGGCACTGAAGCTTTCTTT
CASSARGGTGTEAFF
>TRBJ2-7|TRBV6-6|few|.
TGTGCCAGCAGCCTGACAGACTCATACGAGCAGTACTTC
CASSLTDSYEQYF
>TRBJ2-4|TRBV13|once|.
TGTGCCAGCAGCTTCTCAGACAGACAAGCCAAAAACATTCAGTACTTC
CASSFSDRQAKNIQYF
>TRBJ1-2|TRBV2|.|.
TGTGCCAGCAGAGGGTTGGTGGGCGGCTACACCTTC
CASRGLVGGYTF
>TRBJ1-2|TRBV28|.|.
TGTGCCAGCAGTCGAGTAGTAGGGGTCTATGGCTACACCTTC
CASSRVVGVYGYTF
>TRBJ1-1|TRBV7-9|.|.
TGTGCCAGCAGCTTAGGCATGCGGCCTGAAGCTTTCTTT
CASSLGMRPEAFF
>TRBJ1-6|TRBV27|.|TRBD1
TGTGCCAGCAGTTTAAATACAGGGGAATCACCCCTCCACTTT
CASSLNTGESPLHF
>TRBJ1-1|TRBV11-2|.|.
TGTGCCAGCAGCTTAGATACTTGGTCAGAAGCTTTCTTT
CASSLDTWSEAFF
>TRBJ1-1|TRBV6-5|.|.
TGTGCCAGCAGTTACTCGGCAGGGGAGGTGGCCACTGAAGCTTTCTTT
CASSYSAGEVATEAFF
>TRBJ1-6|TRBV27|.|TRBD1
TGTGCCAGCAGGTGGGACAGCAATTCACCCCTCCACTTT
CASRWDSNSPLHF
>TRBJ1-1|TRBV6-2/TRBV6-3|few|.
TGTGCCAGCAGTTACGGGATAAGGGGGGCGGGAGCTTTCTTT
CASSYGIRGAGAFF
>TRBJ2-3|TRBV4-3|.|TRBD2
TGCGCCAGCAGCCAAAACCTAGCGGGGGCCAGCACAGATACGCAGTATTTT
CASSQNLAGASTDTQYF
>TRBJ2-1|TRBV3-1/TRBV3-2|once|TRBD2
TGTGCCAGCAGCCAAGAAATCGGGGGGTCCCGCGTCAATGAGCAGTTCTTC
CASSQEIGGSRVNEQFF
>TRBJ2-6|TRBV7-9|.|.
TGTGCCAGCAGCTTCGGATCTGGGGCCAACGTCCTGACTTTC
CASSFGSGANVLTF
>TRBJ1-1|TRBV28|.|.
TGTGCCAGCATCAGGGGAGGGAGCACTGAAGCTTTCTTT
CASIRGGSTEAFF
>TRBJ2-2|TRBV3-1/TRBV3-2|.|.
TGTGCCAGCAGCCAAGATATGACGGCCAGACTGTTTTTT
CASSQDMTARLFF
>TRBJ1-1|TRBV27|once|TRBD1
TGTGCCAGCAGTTTCCACGCCGGGACAGGGGGCTGGAACACTGAAGCTTTCTTT
CASSFHAGTGGWNTEAFF
>TRBJ2-7|TRBV10-2|once|.
TGCGCCAGCAGCATCCCAGGATTAGTCGAGCAGTACTTC
CASSIPGLVEQYF
>TRBJ2-7|TRBV10-3|.|TRBD1
TGTGCCATCAGTGAGGGTCCGGGACAGGGCTCCTACGAGCAGTACTTC
CAISEGPGQGSYEQYF
>TRBJ2-7|TRBV6-5|few|.
TGTGCCAGCAGCAACACGGGACACCCGAAATACGAGCAGTACTTC
CASSNTGHPKYEQYF
>TRBJ1-3|TRBV5-1|.|.
TGCGCCAGCAGCAAAGGGAGCTCTGGAAACACCATATATTTT
CASSKGSSGNTIYF
>TRBJ1-6|TRBV25-1|.|.
TGTGCCAGCACAGGGACGAATTCACCCCTCCACTTT
CASTGTNSPLHF
>TRBJ1-5|TRBV11-2|.|TRBD1
TGTGCCAGCAGTTCCGGGACAGGATATCAGCCCCAGCATTTT
CASSSGTGYQPQHF
>TRBJ1-2|TRBV6-5|.|TRBD1
TGTGCCAGCGGCGCGACAGGGGAGGATGGCTACACCTTC
CASGATGEDGYTF
>TRBJ2-5|TRBV3-1/TRBV3-2|few|TRBD2
TGTGCCAGCAGCCAAATCCCTAGCGGGGGTCAAGAGACCCAGTACTTC
CASSQIPSGGQETQYF
>TRBJ1-6|TRBV19|.|.
TGTGCCAGTAGTATGGAAGACAGATATAATTCACCCCTCCACTTT
CASSMEDRYNSPLHF
>TRBJ1-5|TRBV19|.|.
TGTGCCAGTAGTATAGACCGGGAGGGCAATCAGCCCCAGCATTTT
CASSIDREGNQPQHF
>TRBJ2-7|TRBV7-6|.|.
TGTGCCAGCAGCTTAGGGGGCCTCTCCTACGAGCAGTACTTC
CASSLGGLSYEQYF
>TRBJ2-3|TRBV7-9|.|TRBD2
TGTGCCAGCACCATAGCGGGGCCTAGCACAGATACGCAGTATTTT
CASTIAGPSTDTQYF
>TRBJ2-3|TRBV10-3|.|TRBD2
TGTGCCATCAGGGTCTCTAGCGGGGACACAGATACGCAGTATTTT
CAIRVSSGDTDTQYF
>TRBJ2-1|TRBV6-5|.|.
TGTGCCAGCAGTTACGCGGGACACCATGAGCAGTTCTTC
CASSYAGHHEQFF